The 5 T cell receptor beta chains below were found in one sample sequenced in a study of cytomegalovirus exposure and HLA in healthy donors. It was with 60 Vbeta and 13 Jbeta primers that the PCR ran. The repertoire was sequenced with immunoSEQ multiplex PCR; TCRdb's copy has only in-frame clones and lacks some. This sample has 200,000 to 250,000 clones; approximately 80% occur once, and the top ten carry about 0.6%. Sequencing was carried out using PBMCs. These receptors all come from a woman aged 40 to 49 in good health and CMV-seronegative.

This clone was found a few times. V and J are TRBV28 and TRBJ1-4; 7 bases are shared with TRBD1. Per germline, CDR1 MDHEN and CDR2 SYDVKM. Trimming cost V 5 bases and J 11 bases; bases outside gene matches: 8. The CDR3 consists of 13 residues. Written as DNA, the CDR3 is TGTGCCAGCAGTGGGACAGTGGTGAGGAAACTGTTTTTT. It yields the protein CASSGTVVRKLFF.

The chain has TRBV9 and TRBJ1-1; 9 bases are shared with TRBD1. With V trimmed by 4 bases and J by 0 bases, 7 bases remained unmatched. This CDR3 comprises 16 residues. Germline lookup yields CDR1 SGDLS and CDR2 YYNGEE. The CDR3, as DNA: TGTGCCAGCAGCCGGGACAGGGTTGACCTGAACACTGAAGCTTTCTTT. Amino acids: CASSRDRVDLNTEAFF.

This clone was recorded once. V gene TRBV7-9 combines with J gene TRBJ1-1; 8 bases align to TRBD1. The CDR3 contains 14 residues. J was trimmed by 3 bases and V by 3 bases; bases with no gene match: 3. CDR1 and CDR2 (germline): SEHNR, FQNEAQ (reference sequence). CDR3: CASSFVTGDTEAFF. The CDR3 coding sequence is TGTGCCAGCAGCTTCGTGACAGGGGACACTGAAGCTTTCTTT.

The chain combines TRBV28 with TRBJ2-6; 9 nucleotides align to TRBD1. The germline V gene encodes CDR1 MDHEN and CDR2 SYDVKM. This CDR3 spans 15 amino acids. Unmatched junction bases numbered 6, after V lost 8 bases and J lost 4 bases. The CDR3 DNA follows: TGTGCCAGCGGGACAGGGTGGTCCGGGGCCAACGTCCTGACTTTC. Translating gives CASGTGWSGANVLTF.

This chain links TRBV6-5 with TRBJ1-2; D possibly corresponds to TRBD1 (6 bases). Per the germline V gene, CDR1 is MNHEY and CDR2 is SVGAGI. The CDR3 totals 12 residues. Trimming removed 8 bases at V and 2 bases at J, with 9 bases between. As DNA, the CDR3 is TGTGCCAGCGGGACACCGAACTATGGCTACACCTTC. Translated: CASGTPNYGYTF.